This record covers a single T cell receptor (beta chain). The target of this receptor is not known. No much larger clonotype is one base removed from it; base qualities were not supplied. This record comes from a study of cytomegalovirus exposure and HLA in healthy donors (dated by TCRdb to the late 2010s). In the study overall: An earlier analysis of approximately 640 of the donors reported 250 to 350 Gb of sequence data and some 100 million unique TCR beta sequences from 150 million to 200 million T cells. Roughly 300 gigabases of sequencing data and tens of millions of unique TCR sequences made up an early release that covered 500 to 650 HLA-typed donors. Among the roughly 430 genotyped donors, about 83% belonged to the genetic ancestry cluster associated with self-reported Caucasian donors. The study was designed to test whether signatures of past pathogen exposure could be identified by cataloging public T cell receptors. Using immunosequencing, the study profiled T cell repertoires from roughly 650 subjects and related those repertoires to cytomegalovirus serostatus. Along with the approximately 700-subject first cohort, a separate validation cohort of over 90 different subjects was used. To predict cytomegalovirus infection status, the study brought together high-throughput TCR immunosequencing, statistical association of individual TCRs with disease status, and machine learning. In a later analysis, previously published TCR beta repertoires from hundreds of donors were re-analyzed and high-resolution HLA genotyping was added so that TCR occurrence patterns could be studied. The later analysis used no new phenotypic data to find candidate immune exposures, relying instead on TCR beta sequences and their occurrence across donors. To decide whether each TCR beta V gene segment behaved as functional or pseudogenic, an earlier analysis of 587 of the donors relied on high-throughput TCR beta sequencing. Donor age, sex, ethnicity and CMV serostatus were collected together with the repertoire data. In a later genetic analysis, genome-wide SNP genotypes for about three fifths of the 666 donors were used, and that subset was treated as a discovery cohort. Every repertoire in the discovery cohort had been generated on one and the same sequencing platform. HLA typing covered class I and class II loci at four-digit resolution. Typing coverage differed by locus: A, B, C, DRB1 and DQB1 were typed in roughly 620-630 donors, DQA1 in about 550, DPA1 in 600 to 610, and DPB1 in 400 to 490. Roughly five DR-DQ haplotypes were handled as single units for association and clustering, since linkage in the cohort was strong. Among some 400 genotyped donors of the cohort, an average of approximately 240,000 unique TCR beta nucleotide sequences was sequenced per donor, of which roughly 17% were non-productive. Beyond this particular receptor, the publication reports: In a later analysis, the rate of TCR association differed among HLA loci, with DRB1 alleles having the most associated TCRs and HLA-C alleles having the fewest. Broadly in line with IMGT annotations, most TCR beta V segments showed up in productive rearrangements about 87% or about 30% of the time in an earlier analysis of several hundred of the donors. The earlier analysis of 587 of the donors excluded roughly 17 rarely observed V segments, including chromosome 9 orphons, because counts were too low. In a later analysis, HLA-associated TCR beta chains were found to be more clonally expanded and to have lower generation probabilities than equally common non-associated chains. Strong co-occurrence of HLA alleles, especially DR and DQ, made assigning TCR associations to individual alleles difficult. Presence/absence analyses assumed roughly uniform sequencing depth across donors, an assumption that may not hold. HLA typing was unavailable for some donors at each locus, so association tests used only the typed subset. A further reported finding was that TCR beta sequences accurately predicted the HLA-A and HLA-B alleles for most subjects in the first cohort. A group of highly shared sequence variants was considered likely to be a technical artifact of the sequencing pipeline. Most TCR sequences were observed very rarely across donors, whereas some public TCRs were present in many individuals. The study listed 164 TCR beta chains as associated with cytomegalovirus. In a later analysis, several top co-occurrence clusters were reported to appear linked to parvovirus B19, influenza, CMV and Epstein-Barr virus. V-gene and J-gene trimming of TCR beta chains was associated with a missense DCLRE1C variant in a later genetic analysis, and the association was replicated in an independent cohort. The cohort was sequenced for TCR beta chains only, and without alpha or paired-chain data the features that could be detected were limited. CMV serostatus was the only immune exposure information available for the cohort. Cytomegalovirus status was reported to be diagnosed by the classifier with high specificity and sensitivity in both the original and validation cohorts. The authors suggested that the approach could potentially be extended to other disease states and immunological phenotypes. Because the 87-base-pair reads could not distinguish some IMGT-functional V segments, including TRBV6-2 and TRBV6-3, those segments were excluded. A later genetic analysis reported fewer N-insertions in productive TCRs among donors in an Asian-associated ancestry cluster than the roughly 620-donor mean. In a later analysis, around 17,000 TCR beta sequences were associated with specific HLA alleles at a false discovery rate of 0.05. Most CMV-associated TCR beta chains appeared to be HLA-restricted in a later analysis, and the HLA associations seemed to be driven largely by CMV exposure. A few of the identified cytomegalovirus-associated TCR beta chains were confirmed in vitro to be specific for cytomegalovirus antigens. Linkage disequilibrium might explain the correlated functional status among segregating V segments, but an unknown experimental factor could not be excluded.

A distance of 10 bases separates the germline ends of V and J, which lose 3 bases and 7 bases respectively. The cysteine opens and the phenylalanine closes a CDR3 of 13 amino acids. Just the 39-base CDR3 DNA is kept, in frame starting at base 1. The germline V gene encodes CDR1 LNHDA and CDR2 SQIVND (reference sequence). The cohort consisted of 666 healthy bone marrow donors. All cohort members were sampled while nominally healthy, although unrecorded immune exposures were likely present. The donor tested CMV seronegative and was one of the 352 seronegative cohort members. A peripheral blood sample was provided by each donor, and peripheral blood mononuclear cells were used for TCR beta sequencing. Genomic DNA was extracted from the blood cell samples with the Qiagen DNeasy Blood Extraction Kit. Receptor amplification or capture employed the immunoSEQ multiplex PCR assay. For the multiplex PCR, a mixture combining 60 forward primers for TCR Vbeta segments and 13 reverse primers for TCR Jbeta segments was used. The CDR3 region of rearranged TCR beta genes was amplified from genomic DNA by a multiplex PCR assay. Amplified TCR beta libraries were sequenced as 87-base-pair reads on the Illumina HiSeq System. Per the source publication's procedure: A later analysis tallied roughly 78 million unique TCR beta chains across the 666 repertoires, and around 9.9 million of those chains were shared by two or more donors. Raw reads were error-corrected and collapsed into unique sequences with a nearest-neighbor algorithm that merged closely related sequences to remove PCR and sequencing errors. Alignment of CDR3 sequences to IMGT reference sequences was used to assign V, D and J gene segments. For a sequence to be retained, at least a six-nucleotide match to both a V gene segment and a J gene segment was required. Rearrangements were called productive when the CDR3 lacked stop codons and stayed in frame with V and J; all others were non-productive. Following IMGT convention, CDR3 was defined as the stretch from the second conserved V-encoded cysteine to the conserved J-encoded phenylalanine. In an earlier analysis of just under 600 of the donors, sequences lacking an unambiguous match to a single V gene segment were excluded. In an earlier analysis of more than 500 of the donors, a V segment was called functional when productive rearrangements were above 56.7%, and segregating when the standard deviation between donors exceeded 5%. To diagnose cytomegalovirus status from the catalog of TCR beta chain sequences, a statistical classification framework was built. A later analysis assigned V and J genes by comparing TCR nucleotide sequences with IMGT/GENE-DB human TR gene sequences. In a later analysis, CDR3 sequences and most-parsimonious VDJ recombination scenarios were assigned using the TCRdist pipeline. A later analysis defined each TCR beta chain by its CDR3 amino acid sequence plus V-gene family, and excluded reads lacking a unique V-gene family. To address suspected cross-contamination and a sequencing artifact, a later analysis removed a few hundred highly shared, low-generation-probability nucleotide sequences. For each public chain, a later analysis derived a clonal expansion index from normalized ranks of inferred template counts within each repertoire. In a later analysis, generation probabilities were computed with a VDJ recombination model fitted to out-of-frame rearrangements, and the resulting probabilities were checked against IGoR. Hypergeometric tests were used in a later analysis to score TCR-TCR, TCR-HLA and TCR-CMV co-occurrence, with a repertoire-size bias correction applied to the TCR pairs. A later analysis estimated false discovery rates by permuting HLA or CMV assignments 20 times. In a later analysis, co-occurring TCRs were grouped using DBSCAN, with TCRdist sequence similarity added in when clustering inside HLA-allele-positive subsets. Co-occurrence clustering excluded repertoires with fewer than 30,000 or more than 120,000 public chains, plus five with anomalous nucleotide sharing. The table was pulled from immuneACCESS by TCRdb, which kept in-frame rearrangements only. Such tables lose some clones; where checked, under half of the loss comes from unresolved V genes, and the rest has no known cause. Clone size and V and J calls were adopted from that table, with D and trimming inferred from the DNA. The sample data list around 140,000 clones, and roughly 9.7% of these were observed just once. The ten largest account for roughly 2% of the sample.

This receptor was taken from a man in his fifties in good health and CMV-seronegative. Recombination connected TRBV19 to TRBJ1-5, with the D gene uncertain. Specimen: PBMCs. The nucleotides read TGTGCCAGTAGTATTAAAGATCGGCAGCCCCAGCATTTT. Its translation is CASSIKDRQPQHF.